This TCR beta chain was identified during a study of graft-versus-host responses after intestinal transplantation. Study at large: Recipients were all induced with anti-thymocyte globulin, then given tacrolimus and steroids for about three years.

Findings and caveats of the study: Among recipient marrow samples, GvH clones were found; some appeared first in ileum or blood. Within the allografts of patients who had graft-donor T cell macrochimerism, graft-versus-host to host-versus-graft clonal ratios were high.

Remarks on this clone: Its antigen remains unknown.

The method was immunoSEQ multiplex PCR; TCRdb's version includes in-frame clones alone and lacks a portion of them. Here the sample spans tens of thousands of clones, approximately 93% being singletons. The J segment lost 5 bases and the V segment lost 0 bases, leaving 8 bases of the junction unmatched. CDR1 SGHRS and CDR2 YFSETQ come from the germline V gene. The CDR3 spans 16 residues. The V and J genes are TRBV5-1 and TRBJ2-3; TRBD1 agrees at 8 bases. The sequence was collected from a human donor who was the organ donor for an intestinal transplant. The source was unstimulated CD4+ T cells sorted from spleen or lymph node cells, collected before transplant. CDR3 in DNA: TGCGCCAGCAGCTTGGCGCGGGCAGACAGGGGAGATACGCAGTATTTT. Protein product: CASSLARADRGDTQYF.